What follows is one T cell receptor beta chain and its context. The CDR3 length is 13 residues. With 2 bases removed from V and 8 bases from J, the gap between germline ends came to 13 bases. Germline assignment: CDR1 MNHEY and CDR2 SVGAGI. Healthy adults negative for HIV, lacking recent acute infections or vaccinations, served as donors. This specimen comes from a study of shared clonotypes between healthy human individuals. The assay was immunoSEQ multiplex PCR, and TCRdb's table has in-frame clones only and misses some. The table records a few hundred thousand clones, around 97% of them present only once.

The chain is built from TRBV6-5 and TRBJ2-7; TRBD1 is a possible D gene (6 bases). The sample comprised naive CD4+ T cells sorted from blood. Subset of the sample: CD45RA+ positively selected. The sequence derives from a woman aged 30 to 39 in good health. The CDR3 DNA is TGTGCCAGCAGTTACGACGGGACAAACCAGCAGTACTTC. Its protein product is CASSYDGTNQQYF.